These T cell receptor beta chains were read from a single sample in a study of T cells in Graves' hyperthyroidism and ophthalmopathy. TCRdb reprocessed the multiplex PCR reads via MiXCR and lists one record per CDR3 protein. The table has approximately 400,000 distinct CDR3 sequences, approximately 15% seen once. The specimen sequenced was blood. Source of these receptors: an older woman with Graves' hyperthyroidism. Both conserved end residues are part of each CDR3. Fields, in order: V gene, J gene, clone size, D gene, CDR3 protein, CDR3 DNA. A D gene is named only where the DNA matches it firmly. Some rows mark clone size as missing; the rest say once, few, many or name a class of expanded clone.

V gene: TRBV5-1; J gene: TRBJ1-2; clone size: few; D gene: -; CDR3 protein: CASSLETANYGYTF; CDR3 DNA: TGCGCCAGCAGCTTGGAGACGGCGAACTATGGCTACACCTTC
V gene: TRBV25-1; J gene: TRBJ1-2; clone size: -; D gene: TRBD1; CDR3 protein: CASSPREGAFHGYTF; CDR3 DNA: TGTGCCAGCAGTCCTCGCGAGGGGGCGTTCCATGGCTACACCTTC
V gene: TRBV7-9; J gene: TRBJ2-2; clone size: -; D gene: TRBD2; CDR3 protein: CASSSGRGGLNTGELFF; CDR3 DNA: TGTGCCAGCAGCTCCGGACGGGGGGGGCTGAACACCGGGGAGCTGTTTTTT
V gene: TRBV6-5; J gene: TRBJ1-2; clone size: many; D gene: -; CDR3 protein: CASSYDSYSNYGYTF; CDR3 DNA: TGTGCCAGCAGTTACGACAGTTATTCTAACTATGGCTACACCTTC
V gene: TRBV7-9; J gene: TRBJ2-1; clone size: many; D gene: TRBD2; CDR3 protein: CASSSLYLAGASNEQFF; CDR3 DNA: TGTGCCAGCAGCTCCCTCTATCTAGCGGGAGCCTCCAATGAGCAGTTCTTC
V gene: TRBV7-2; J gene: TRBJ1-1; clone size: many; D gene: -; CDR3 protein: CASSTPSSATEAFF; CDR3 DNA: TGTGCCAGCAGCACCCCATCCAGCGCAACTGAAGCTTTCTTT
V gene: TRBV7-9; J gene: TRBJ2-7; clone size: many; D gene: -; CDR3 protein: CASNRAGGITYEQYF; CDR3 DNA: TGTGCCAGCAACAGAGCGGGCGGGATCACCTACGAGCAGTACTTC
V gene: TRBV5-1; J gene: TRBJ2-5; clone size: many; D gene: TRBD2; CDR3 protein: CASSLELAGGPGETQYF; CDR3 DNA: TGCGCCAGCAGCTTGGAGCTAGCGGGAGGGCCCGGTGAGACCCAGTACTTC
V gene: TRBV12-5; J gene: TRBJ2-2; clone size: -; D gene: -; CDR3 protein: CASGLPGELFF; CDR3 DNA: TGTGCTAGTGGTTTGCCCGGGGAGCTGTTTTTT
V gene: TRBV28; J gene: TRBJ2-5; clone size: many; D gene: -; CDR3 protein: CASSLMTAQQETQYF; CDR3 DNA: TGTGCCAGCAGTTTAATGACAGCACAACAAGAGACCCAGTACTTC
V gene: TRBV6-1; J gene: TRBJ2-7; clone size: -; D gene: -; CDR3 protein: CAITSQGFYEQYF; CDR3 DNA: TGTGCCATCACCTCCCAGGGTTTCTACGAGCAGTACTTC
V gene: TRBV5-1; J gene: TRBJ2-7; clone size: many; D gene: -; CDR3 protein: CASSLSNSYEQYF; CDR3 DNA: TGCGCCAGCAGCTTGTCCAACTCCTACGAGCAGTACTTC
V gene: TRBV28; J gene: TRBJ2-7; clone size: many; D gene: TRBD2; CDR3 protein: CASTPGGAGKYEQYF; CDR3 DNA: TGTGCCAGCACCCCAGGAGGAGCGGGGAAATACGAGCAGTACTTC
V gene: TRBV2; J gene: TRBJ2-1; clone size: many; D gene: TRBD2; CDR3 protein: CASRGGLAGSNEQFF; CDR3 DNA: TGTGCCAGCAGGGGCGGACTAGCGGGATCAAATGAGCAGTTCTTC
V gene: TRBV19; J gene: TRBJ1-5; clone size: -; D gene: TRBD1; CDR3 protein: CASTRDRGSNQPQHF; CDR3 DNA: TGTGCCAGCACACGGGACAGGGGTAGCAATCAGCCCCAGCATTTT
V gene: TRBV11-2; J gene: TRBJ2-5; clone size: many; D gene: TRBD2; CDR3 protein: CASSSNRLLAGTFGVAQYF; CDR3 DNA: TGTGCCAGCAGCTCAAATAGGCTACTAGCGGGGACCTTCGGTGTGGCCCAGTACTTC
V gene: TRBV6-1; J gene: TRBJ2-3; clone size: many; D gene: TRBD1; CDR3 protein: CAGSSTGTGDSGTDTQYF; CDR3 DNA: TGTGCCGGCAGTTCGACCGGGACAGGGGATAGTGGCACAGATACGCAGTATTTT